This T cell receptor beta chain stems from a study of identical twins. Study-wide findings and caveats: Invariant MAIT and iNKT cells could partly confound zero-insertion analyses. Modelling approaches yielded underestimates of out-of-frame TCR alpha sharing between monozygotic twins. Instead of following the same donors, the conclusions were based on cross-sectional statistical analysis.

TCRdb redid the calling of the 5' RACE reads with MiXCR, one entry per CDR3 protein. The data contain a few hundred thousand distinct CDR3 sequences, 9% to 15% of them singletons. This clonotype was seen repeatedly, ten times or more. Its antigen is unidentified. V gave up 4 bases and J gave up 0 bases, with 11 bases separating them. This CDR3 has 15 residues. The germline V gene encodes CDR1 MNHEY and CDR2 SVGAGI. These data also formed part of another study, on yellow fever vaccine responses in identical twins. Per that study: Reports say the vaccine T cell response in twins looked partly convergent and partly personalized.

The sequence came from a woman aged 18-35 years in good health. Specimen: CD8+ T cells sorted from blood. The J gene is TRBJ2-3, the V gene TRBV6-5; D is possibly TRBD2 (6 bases). The CDR3 bases are TGTGCCAGCAGTTTTAGCGGAACTAGCACAGATACGCAGTATTTT. Protein product: CASSFSGTSTDTQYF.